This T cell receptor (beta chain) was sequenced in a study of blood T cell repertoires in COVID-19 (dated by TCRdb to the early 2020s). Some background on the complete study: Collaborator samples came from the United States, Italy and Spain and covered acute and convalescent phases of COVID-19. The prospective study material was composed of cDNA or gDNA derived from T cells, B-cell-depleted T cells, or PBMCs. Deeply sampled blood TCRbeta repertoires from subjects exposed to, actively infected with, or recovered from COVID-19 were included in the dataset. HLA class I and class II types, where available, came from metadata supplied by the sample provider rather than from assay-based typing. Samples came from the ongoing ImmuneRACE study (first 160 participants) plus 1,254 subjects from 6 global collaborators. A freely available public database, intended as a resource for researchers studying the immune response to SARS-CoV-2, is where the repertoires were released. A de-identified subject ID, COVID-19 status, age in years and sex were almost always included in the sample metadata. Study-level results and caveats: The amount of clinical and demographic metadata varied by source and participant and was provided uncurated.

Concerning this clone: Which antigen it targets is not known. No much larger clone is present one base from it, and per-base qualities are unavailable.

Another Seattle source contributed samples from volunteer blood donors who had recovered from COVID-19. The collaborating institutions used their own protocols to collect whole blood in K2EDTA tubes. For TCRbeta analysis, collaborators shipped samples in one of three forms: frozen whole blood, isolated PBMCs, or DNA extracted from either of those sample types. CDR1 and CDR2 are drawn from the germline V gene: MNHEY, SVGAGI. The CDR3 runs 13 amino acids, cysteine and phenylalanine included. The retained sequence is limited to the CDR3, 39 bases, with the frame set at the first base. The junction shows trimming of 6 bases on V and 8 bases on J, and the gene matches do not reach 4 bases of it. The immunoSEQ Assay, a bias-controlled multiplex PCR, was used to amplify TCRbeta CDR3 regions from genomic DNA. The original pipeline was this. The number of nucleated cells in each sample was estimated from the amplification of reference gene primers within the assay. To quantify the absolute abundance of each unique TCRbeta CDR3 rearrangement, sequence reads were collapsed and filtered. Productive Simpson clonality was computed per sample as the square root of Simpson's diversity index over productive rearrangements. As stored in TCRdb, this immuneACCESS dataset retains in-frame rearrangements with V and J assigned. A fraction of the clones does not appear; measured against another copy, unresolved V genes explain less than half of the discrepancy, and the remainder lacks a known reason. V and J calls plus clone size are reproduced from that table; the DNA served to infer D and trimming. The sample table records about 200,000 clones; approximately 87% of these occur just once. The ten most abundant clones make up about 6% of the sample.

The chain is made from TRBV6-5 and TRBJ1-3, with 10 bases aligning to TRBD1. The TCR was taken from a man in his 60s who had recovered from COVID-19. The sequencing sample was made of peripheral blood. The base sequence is TGTGCCAGCAGGGACAGGGGGGAATACACCATATATTTT. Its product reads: CASRDRGEYTIYF.